This is a list of T cell receptor beta chains from one sample in a study of blood T cell repertoires in COVID-19. Data came from immunoSEQ multiplex PCR; TCRdb stores just in-frame clones and leaves some out. The sample includes some 110,000 clones, 75% to 90% of them seen just once. Sample: peripheral blood. These receptors came from a woman aged 70 to 79 with acute or convalescent COVID-19. CDR3s include the opening cysteine and the closing phenylalanine or tryptophan. D genes are given only for firm matches. Size values are once, few and many counts, or a class for expanded clones, and some rows have none.

CDR3 protein | CDR3 DNA | D gene | J gene | clone size | V gene
CASSLEDSSTDTQYF | TGTGCCAGCAGCCTAGAAGACTCCTCCACAGATACGCAGTATTTT | NA | TRBJ2-3 | NA | TRBV4-2
CAITNGGGAINVNEQFF | TGTGCCATCACCAACGGCGGGGGGGCTATTAACGTCAATGAGCAGTTCTTC | TRBD2 | TRBJ2-1 | NA | TRBV10-3
CASSEARGHYGYTF | TGTGCCAGCAGTGAAGCCAGGGGACACTATGGCTACACCTTC | NA | TRBJ1-2 | few | TRBV6-1
CASSEITGPLSNQPQHF | TGTGCCAGCAGTGAAATAACAGGTCCCTTAAGCAATCAGCCCCAGCATTTT | NA | TRBJ1-5 | NA | TRBV2
CASSVSGPGGTDTQYF | TGTGCCAGCAGCGTTTCCGGGCCGGGGGGCACAGATACGCAGTATTTT | NA | TRBJ2-3 | NA | TRBV7-3
CASSSPAVQYNEQFF | TGTGCCAGCAGTTCGCCTGCTGTACAGTACAATGAGCAGTTCTTC | NA | TRBJ2-1 | NA | TRBV28
CASSESTSGLNEQFF | TGCGCCAGCAGTGAGTCCACTAGCGGACTCAATGAGCAGTTCTTC | TRBD2 | TRBJ2-1 | NA | TRBV10-1
CASKLQGDGELFF | TGTGCCAGTAAACTTCAAGGGGACGGGGAGCTGTTTTTT | NA | TRBJ2-2 | NA | TRBV19
CASSPPTGYEQFF | TGTGCCAGCTCACCTCCAACAGGGTATGAGCAGTTCTTC | NA | TRBJ2-1 | NA | TRBV18
CASSQVRTAHSGNTIYF | TGTGCCAGCAGCCAAGTCCGAACAGCTCACTCTGGAAACACCATATATTTT | NA | TRBJ1-3 | NA | TRBV14
CASSQDEGGTGTSPLHF | TGTGCCAGCAGCCAAGATGAAGGCGGGACAGGGACTTCACCCCTCCACTTT | TRBD1 | TRBJ1-6 | NA | TRBV3-1/TRBV3-2
CSASGLDFYEQYF | TGCAGCGCCTCGGGACTAGATTTTTACGAGCAGTACTTC | TRBD2 | TRBJ2-7 | NA | TRBV29-1
CASSIGQGAGDTQYF | TGTGCCAGTAGTATAGGGCAGGGGGCAGGAGATACGCAGTATTTT | TRBD1 | TRBJ2-3 | NA | TRBV19
CASSSGTGLIGELFF | TGTGCCAGCAGCAGTGGGACAGGGTTAATCGGGGAGCTGTTTTTT | TRBD1 | TRBJ2-2 | NA | TRBV9
CASSSGTGEGEKLFF | TGTGCCAGCAGTTCCGGGACAGGGGAGGGTGAAAAACTGTTTTTT | TRBD1 | TRBJ1-4 | once | TRBV6-6
CATSPAVTGVTNTEAFF | TGTGCCACCAGCCCGGCAGTGACAGGGGTGACGAACACTGAAGCTTTCTTT | TRBD1 | TRBJ1-1 | NA | TRBV15
CASTKTDSSPPTDEKLFF | TGCGCCAGCACCAAGACGGACAGCTCTCCTCCAACGGATGAAAAACTGTTTTTT | NA | TRBJ1-4 | NA | TRBV10-1
CASSFGGASTDTQYF | TGTGCCAGCAGCTTCGGCGGGGCTAGCACAGATACGCAGTATTTT | NA | TRBJ2-3 | NA | TRBV7-3
CASSPGTSINEQFF | TGTGCCAGCAGCCCCGGGACTAGCATCAATGAGCAGTTCTTC | TRBD2 | TRBJ2-1 | NA | TRBV28
CASSSYYEQYF | TGTGCCAGCAGTTCTTACTACGAGCAGTACTTC | NA | TRBJ2-7 | NA | TRBV12-3/TRBV12-4
CASSVEGVLGGYTF | TGTGCCAGCAGCGTAGAGGGGGTCCTAGGCGGCTACACCTTC | NA | TRBJ1-2 | NA | TRBV9
CASSEDVLVIEQYF | TGTGCCAGCAGTGAAGATGTGCTAGTTATAGAGCAGTACTTC | NA | TRBJ2-7 | NA | TRBV2
CASSRGLSGTGELFF | TGTGCCAGCAGCCGAGGGCTCTCGGGGACCGGGGAGCTGTTTTTT | NA | TRBJ2-2 | NA | TRBV7-3
CASSLKGQGVGGNTIYF | TGTGCCAGCAGCTTAAAAGGACAGGGAGTGGGTGGAAACACCATATATTTT | TRBD1 | TRBJ1-3 | NA | TRBV7-8
CASTRLAASTDTQYF | TGTGCCAGCACCCGACTAGCGGCTAGCACAGATACGCAGTATTTT | TRBD2 | TRBJ2-3 | NA | TRBV7-9
CASSKTGVEQYF | TGTGCCAGCAGTAAGACAGGGGTCGAGCAGTACTTC | TRBD1 | TRBJ2-7 | few | TRBV11-1
CASSHASTDTQYF | TGTGCCAGCAGCCATGCGAGCACAGATACGCAGTATTTT | NA | TRBJ2-3 | NA | TRBV3-1/TRBV3-2